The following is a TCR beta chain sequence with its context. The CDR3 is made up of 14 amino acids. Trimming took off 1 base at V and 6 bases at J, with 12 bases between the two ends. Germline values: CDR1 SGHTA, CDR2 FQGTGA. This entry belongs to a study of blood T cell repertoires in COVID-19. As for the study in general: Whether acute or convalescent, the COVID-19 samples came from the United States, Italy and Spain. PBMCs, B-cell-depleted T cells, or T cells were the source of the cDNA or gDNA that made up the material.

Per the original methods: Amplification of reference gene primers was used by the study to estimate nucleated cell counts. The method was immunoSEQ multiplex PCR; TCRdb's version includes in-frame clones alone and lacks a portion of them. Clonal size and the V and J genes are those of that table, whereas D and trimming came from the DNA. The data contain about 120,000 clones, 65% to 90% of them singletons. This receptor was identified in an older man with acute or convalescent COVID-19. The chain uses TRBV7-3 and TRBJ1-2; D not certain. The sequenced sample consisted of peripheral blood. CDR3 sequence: CASSLKGGVHGYTF. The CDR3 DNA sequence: TGTGCCAGCAGCTTAAAGGGCGGGGTGCATGGCTACACCTTC.